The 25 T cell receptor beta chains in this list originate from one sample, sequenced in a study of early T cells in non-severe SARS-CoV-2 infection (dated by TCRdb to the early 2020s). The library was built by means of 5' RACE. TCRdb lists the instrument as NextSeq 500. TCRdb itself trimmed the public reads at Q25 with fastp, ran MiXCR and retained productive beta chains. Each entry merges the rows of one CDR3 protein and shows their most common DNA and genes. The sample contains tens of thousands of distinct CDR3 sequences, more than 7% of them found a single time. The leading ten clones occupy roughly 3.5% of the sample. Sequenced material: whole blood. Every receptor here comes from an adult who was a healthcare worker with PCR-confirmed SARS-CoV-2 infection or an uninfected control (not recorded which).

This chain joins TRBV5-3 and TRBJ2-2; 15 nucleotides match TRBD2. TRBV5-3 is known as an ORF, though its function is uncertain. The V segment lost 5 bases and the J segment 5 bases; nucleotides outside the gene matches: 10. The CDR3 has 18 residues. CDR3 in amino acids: CARRHRRTSGRGTGELFF. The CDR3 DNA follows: TGTGCCAGAAGACACCGCCGGACTAGCGGGAGGGGTACCGGGGAGCTGTTTTTT.

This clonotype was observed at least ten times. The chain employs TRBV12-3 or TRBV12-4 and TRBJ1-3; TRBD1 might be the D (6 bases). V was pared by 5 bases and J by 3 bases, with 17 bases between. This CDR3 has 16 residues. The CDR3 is CASSTGTLSFGNTIYF. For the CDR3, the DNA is TGTGCCAGCAGTACCGGGACACTTTCCTTTGGAAACACCATATATTTT.

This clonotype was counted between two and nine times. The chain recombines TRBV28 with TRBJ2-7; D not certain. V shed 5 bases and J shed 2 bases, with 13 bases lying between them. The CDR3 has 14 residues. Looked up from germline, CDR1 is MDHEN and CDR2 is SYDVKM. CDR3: CASSRDQVTYEQYF. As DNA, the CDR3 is TGTGCCAGCAGTCGAGACCAGGTCACCTACGAGCAGTACTTC.

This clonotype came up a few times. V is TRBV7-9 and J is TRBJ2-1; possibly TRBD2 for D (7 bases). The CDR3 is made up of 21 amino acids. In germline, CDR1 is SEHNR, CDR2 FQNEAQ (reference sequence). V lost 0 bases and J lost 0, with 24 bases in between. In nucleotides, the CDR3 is TGTGCCAGCAGCTTAGCCCGGGGGGCAGGGAACCCCCTTAGCTCCTACAATGAGCAGTTCTTC. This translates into CASSLARGAGNPLSSYNEQFF.

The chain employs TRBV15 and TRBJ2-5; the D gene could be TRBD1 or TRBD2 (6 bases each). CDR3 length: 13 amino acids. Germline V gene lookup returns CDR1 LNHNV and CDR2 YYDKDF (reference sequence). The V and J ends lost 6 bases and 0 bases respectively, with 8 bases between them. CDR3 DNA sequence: TGTGCCACCAGGGAGGGGGACCAAGAGACCCAGTACTTC. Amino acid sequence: CATREGDQETQYF.

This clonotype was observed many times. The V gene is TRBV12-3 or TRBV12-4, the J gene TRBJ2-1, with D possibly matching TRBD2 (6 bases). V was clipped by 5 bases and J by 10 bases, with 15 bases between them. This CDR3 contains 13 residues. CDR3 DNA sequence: TGTGCCAGCAGTCCCCCCGGGGGAGCGGAGCAGTTCTTC. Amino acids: CASSPPGGAEQFF.

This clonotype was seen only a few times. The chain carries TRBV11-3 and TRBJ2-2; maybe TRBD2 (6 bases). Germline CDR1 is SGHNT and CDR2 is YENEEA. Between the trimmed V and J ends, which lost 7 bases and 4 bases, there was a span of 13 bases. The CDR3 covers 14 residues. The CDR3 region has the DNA TGTGCCAGCACCGGCCGGGGGACCACCGGGGAGCTGTTTTTT. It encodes CASTGRGTTGELFF.

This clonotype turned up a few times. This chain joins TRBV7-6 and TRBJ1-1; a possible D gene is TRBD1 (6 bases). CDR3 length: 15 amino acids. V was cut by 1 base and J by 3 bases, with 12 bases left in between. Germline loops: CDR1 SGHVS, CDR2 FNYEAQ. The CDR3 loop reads CASSLEAGVDTEAFF. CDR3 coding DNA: TGTGCCAGCAGCTTAGAGGCAGGGGTTGACACTGAAGCTTTCTTT.

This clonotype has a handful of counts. CDR3 residues: CASSPVLKAGAGTDTQYF. As DNA, the CDR3 is TGTGCCAGCAGTCCCGTCTTGAAGGCGGGAGCAGGGACAGATACGCAGTATTTT. The chain joins TRBV28 to TRBJ2-3; TRBD2 agrees at 7 bases. The V and J ends lost 5 bases and 3 bases, in that order; junction bases with no gene match: 17. The CDR3 has 18 amino acids. Germline V gives CDR1 MDHEN, CDR2 SYDVKM.

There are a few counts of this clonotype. The CDR3 nucleotides are TGTGCCATCGGCCCCGACGGTAATATTCAGTACTTC. It translates to CAIGPDGNIQYF. The chain couples TRBV10-3 to TRBJ2-4, with D hard to call. V gave up 8 bases and J gave up 10 bases, with 15 bases separating them. This CDR3 is built from 12 residues. Germline CDR1 and CDR2: ENHRY and SYGVKD.

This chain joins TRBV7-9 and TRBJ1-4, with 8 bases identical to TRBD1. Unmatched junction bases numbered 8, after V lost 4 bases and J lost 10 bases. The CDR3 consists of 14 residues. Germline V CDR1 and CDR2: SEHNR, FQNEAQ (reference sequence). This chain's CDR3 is CASSSSGGLTKLFF. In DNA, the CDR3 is TGTGCCAGCAGCTCCTCAGGGGGCCTGACAAAACTGTTTTTT.

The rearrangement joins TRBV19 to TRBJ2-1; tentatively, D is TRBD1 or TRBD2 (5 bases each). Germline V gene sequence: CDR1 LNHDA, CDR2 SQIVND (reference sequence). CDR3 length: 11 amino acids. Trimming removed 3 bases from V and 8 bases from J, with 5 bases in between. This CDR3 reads CASSMGDEQFF. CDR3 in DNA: TGTGCCAGTAGTATGGGGGATGAGCAGTTCTTC.

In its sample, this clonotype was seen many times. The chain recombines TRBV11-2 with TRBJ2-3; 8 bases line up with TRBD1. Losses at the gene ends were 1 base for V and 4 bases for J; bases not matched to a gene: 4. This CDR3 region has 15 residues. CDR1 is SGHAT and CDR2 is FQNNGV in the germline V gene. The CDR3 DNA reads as TGTGCCAGCAGCTTAGTGGGGGGACAGGCAGATACGCAGTATTTT. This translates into CASSLVGGQADTQYF.

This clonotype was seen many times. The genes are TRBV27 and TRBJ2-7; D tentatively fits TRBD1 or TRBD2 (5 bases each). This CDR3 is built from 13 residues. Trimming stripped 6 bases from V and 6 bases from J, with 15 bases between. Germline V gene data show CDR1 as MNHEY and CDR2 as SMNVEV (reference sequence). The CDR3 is CASRVGEGSEQYF. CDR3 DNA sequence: TGTGCCAGCAGGGTGGGCGAGGGGTCCGAGCAGTACTTC.

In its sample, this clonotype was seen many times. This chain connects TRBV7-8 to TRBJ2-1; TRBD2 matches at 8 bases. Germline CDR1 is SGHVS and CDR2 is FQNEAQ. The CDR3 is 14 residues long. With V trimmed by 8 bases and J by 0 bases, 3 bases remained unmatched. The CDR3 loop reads CASREGDSYNEQFF. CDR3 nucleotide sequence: TGTGCCAGCCGGGAGGGGGACTCCTACAATGAGCAGTTCTTC.

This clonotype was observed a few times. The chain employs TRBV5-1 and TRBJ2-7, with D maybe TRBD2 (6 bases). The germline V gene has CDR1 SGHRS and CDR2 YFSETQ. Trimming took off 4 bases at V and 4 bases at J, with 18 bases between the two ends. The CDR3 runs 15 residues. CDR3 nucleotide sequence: TGCGCCAGCAGCCCGTCATCCGGGAGTTTTTACGAGCAGTACTTC. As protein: CASSPSSGSFYEQYF. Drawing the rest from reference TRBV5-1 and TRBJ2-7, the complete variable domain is KAGVTQTPRYLIKTRGQQVTLSCSPISGHRSVSWYQQTPGQGLQFLFEYFSETQRNKGNFPGRFSGRQFSNSRSEMNVSTLELGDSALYLCASSPSSGSFYEQYFGPGTRLTVT.

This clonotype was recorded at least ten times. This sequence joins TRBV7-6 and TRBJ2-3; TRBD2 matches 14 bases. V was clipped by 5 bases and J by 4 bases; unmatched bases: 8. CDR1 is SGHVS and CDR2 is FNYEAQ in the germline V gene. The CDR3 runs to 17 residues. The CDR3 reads CASSLRLAGGPADTQYF. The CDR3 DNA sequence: TGTGCCAGCAGCCTGAGACTAGCGGGAGGGCCCGCAGATACGCAGTATTTT.

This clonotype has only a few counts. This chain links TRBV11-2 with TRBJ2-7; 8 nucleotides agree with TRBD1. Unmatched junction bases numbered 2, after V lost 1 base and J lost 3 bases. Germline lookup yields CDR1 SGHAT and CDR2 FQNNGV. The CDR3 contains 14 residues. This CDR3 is CASSLADRVYEQYF. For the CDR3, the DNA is TGTGCCAGCAGCTTAGCGGACAGGGTCTACGAGCAGTACTTC.

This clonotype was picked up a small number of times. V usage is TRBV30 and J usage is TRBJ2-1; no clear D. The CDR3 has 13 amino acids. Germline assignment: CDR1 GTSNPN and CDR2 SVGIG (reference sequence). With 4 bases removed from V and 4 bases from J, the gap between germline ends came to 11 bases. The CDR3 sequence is CAWTSVLYNEQFF. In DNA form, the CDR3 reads TGTGCCTGGACCTCTGTTTTGTACAATGAGCAGTTCTTC.

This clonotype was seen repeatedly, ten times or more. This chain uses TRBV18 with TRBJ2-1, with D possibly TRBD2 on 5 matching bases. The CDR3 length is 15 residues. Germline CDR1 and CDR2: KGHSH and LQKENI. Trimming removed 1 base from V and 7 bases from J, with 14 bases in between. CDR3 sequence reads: CASSPQDGPGNEQFF. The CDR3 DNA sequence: TGTGCCAGCTCACCACAGGATGGCCCGGGAAATGAGCAGTTCTTC.

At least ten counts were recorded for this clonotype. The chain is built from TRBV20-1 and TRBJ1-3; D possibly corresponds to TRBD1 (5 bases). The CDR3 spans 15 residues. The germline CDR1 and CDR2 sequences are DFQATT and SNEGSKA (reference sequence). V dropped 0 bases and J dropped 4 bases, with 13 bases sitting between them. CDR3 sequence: CSARDPGRGGNTIYF. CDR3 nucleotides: TGCAGTGCTAGAGACCCGGGACGGGGAGGAAACACCATATATTTT.

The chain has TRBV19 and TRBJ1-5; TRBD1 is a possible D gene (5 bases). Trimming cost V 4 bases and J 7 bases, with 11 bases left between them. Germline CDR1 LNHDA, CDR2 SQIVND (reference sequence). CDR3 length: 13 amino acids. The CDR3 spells CASSRDGLQPQHF. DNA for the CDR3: TGTGCCAGTAGTAGGGACGGGCTACAGCCCCAGCATTTT.

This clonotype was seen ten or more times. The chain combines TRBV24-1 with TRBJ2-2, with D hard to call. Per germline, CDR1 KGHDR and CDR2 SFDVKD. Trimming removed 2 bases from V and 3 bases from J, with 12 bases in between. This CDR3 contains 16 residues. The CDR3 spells CATSDYQAPYTGELFF. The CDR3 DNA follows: TGTGCCACCAGTGATTACCAGGCTCCTTACACCGGGGAGCTGTTTTTT.

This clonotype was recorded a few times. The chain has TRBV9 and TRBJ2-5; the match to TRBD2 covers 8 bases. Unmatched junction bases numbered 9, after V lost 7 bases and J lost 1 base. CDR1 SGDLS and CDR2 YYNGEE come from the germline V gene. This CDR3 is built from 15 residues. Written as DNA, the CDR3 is TGTGCCAGCGGTACCTTTGGGACTAGCCAAGAGACCCAGTACTTC. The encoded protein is CASGTFGTSQETQYF. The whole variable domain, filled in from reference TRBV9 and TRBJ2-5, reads DSGVTQTPKHLITATGQRVTLRCSPRSGDLSVYWYQQSLDQGLQFLIQYYNGEERAKGNILERFSAQQFPDLHSELNLSSLELGDSALYFCASGTFGTSQETQYFGPGTRLLVL.

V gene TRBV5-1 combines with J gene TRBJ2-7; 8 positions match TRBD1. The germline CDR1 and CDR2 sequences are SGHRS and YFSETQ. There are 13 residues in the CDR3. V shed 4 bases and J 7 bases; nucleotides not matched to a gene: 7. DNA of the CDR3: TGCGCCAGCAGCATCCAGGGGGCGAGGGAGCAGTACTTC. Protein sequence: CASSIQGAREQYF.